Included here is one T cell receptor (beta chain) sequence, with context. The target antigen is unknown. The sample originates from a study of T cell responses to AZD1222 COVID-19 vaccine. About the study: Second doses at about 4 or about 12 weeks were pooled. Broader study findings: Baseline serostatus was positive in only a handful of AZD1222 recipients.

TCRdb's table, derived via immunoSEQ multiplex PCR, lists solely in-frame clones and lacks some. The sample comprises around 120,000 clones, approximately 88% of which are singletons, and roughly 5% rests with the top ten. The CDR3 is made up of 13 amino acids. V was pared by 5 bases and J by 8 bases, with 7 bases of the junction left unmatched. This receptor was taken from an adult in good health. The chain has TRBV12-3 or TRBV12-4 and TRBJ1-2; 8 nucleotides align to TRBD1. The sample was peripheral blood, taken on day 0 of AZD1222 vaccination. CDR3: CASSKDRDWGYTF. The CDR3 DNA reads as TGTGCCAGCAGTAAGGACAGGGACTGGGGCTACACCTTC.